These T cell receptor beta chains were read from a single sample in a study of blood T cells in healthy people across ages. TCRdb re-analysed the 5' RACE reads in MiXCR, keeping a single row per CDR3 protein. Counted here are under 800,000 distinct CDR3 sequences, under 25% occurring once; the ten biggest clones make up about 3.6%. The material sequenced was blood. These receptors were obtained from a man aged 70-80 years in good health. CDR3s include the opening cysteine and the closing phenylalanine or tryptophan. A D gene is named only where the DNA matches it firmly. Clone size is given for some rows only: seen once, a few or many times, or a class if the clone is expanded.

clone_size j_call v_call d_call cdr3_aa cdr3_nt
- TRBJ2-3 TRBV7-6 TRBD1 CASSSDRGPDTQYF TGTGCCAGCAGCTCCGACAGGGGTCCAGATACGCAGTATTTT
few TRBJ1-5 TRBV3-1 - CASSQAGSEQPQHF TGTGCCAGCAGCCAAGCAGGGTCGGAACAGCCCCAGCATTTT
- TRBJ1-2 TRBV20-1 TRBD1 CSADDREGGYTF TGCAGTGCTGATGACAGGGAGGGTGGCTACACCTTC
many TRBJ1-1 TRBV20-1 - CSARDRFSEAFF TGCAGTGCTAGAGACAGGTTCTCTGAAGCTTTCTTT
few TRBJ2-3 TRBV6-2/TRBV6-3 - CASSYGGGTTDTQYF TGTGCCAGCAGTTACGGGGGCGGAACCACAGATACGCAGTATTTT
- TRBJ1-1 TRBV7-6 TRBD1 CASSLQTGMNTEAFF TGTGCCAGCAGCTTACAGACAGGGATGAACACTGAAGCTTTCTTT
few TRBJ1-1 TRBV30 - CAWSRDIGNTEAFF TGTGCCTGGAGCCGGGACATTGGGAACACTGAAGCTTTCTTT
few TRBJ2-1 TRBV28 - CASSSSGTLYNEQFF TGTGCCAGCAGTTCATCCGGGACTCTCTACAATGAGCAGTTCTTC
- TRBJ2-3 TRBV10-1 TRBD1 CASSDRGLGDTQYF TGCGCCAGCAGTGACAGGGGGCTCGGGGATACGCAGTATTTT
- TRBJ2-7 TRBV5-1 - CASSLDGGHTYEQYF TGCGCCAGCAGCTTGGACGGCGGGCATACCTACGAGCAGTACTTC
few TRBJ2-2 TRBV29-1 - CSVEARTDLTVNTGELFF TGCAGCGTTGAAGCAAGGACGGACTTAACAGTCAACACCGGGGAGCTGTTTTTT
few TRBJ2-3 TRBV4-1 - CASSPPNGADTQYF TGCGCCAGCAGCCCGCCCAATGGGGCGGATACGCAGTATTTT
many TRBJ2-1 TRBV24-1 TRBD1 CATSDGTGPSSYNEQFF TGTGCCACCAGTGATGGGACAGGGCCCAGCTCCTACAATGAGCAGTTCTTC
- TRBJ2-1 TRBV11-2 TRBD2 CASSSYLGAGGNEQFF TGTGCCAGCAGCTCATACCTCGGTGCGGGAGGGAATGAGCAGTTCTTC
- TRBJ1-5 TRBV5-1 TRBD1 CASSAGGGDQPQHF TGCGCCAGCAGCGCAGGGGGGGGGGATCAGCCCCAGCATTTT
few TRBJ2-7 TRBV3-1 - CASSQAAGTHEQYF TGTGCCAGCAGCCAAGCGGCAGGGACCCACGAGCAGTACTTC
- TRBJ1-5 TRBV12-3/TRBV12-4 - CASSSEALYQPQHF TGTGCCAGCAGTTCCGAGGCCCTCTATCAGCCCCAGCATTTT
- TRBJ1-2 TRBV27 - CASSLDRETYGYTF TGTGCCAGCAGTTTAGACAGAGAGACCTATGGCTACACCTTC
few TRBJ2-1 TRBV18 - CASSPPNGRSDNEQFF TGTGCCAGCTCACCACCGAACGGGAGAAGCGACAATGAGCAGTTCTTC
many TRBJ2-3 TRBV10-3 - CAISGDTRSQYF TGTGCCATCAGTGGAGACACCCGATCGCAGTATTTT
once TRBJ2-3 TRBV7-3 TRBD2 CASSLGLAGEADTQYF TGTGCCAGCAGCTTAGGATTAGCGGGAGAGGCAGATACGCAGTATTTT
- TRBJ2-7 TRBV5-1 TRBD2 CASSLGLAGEGDEQYF TGCGCCAGCAGCTTGGGCCTAGCGGGAGAGGGCGACGAGCAGTACTTC
- TRBJ2-5 TRBV11-1 TRBD2 CASSFLAAHQETQYF TGTGCCAGCAGCTTTCTAGCGGCCCACCAAGAGACCCAGTACTTC
- TRBJ1-1 TRBV5-6 TRBD1 CASSLTGGGKAFF TGTGCCAGCAGCTTAACAGGGGGCGGTAAAGCTTTCTTT
- TRBJ2-1 TRBV29-1 - CSVEIFTEQFF TGCAGCGTTGAAATCTTTACTGAGCAGTTCTTC
- TRBJ2-1 TRBV3-1 - CASSPSPVHNEQFF TGTGCCAGCAGCCCCTCCCCGGTCCACAATGAGCAGTTCTTC
- TRBJ2-5 TRBV6-1 - CASSEAQWIQETQYF TGTGCCAGCAGTGAAGCACAGTGGATCCAAGAGACCCAGTACTTC
few TRBJ2-5 TRBV7-2 - CASSLKAGLETQYF TGTGCCAGCAGCTTAAAGGCAGGGTTAGAGACCCAGTACTTC
- TRBJ2-2 TRBV7-8 - CASSPYMTENTGELFF TGTGCCAGCAGCCCCTATATGACAGAGAACACCGGGGAGCTGTTTTTT
many TRBJ2-7 TRBV7-9 TRBD1 CASSLLGQGSYEQYF TGTGCCAGCAGTTTACTGGGACAGGGTTCCTACGAGCAGTACTTC
- TRBJ2-2 TRBV20-1 - CSARDPPGRNTGELFF TGCAGTGCTAGAGATCCTCCAGGACGGAACACCGGGGAGCTGTTTTTT